The 4 T cell receptor beta chains listed next were all sequenced from one sample in a study of blood T cells in healthy people across ages. A J-beta primer mix and a sample-barcoded 5' primer were used in a second PCR of roughly 6 to 12 cycles. Each CDR3 protein is one row after TCRdb ran MiXCR on the 5' RACE reads. The sample includes 920,000 or so distinct CDR3 sequences, 45% seen only once; the top ten take under 20%. Sequencing was done on a sample of blood. The receptor source for this set is a woman aged 60-70 years in good health.

The V gene is TRBV20-1, the J gene TRBJ2-1, with D maybe TRBD2 (5 bases). V gave up 6 bases and J gave up 6 bases, with 12 bases separating them. The CDR3 is made up of 12 amino acids. Per germline, CDR1 DFQATT and CDR2 SNEGSKA (reference sequence). CDR3 in amino acids: CSARRFSNEQFF. The CDR3 DNA sequence: TGCAGTGCCCGGAGGTTCAGCAATGAGCAGTTCTTC.

This clonotype was detected a few times. V gene TRBV12-3 or TRBV12-4 combines with J gene TRBJ2-1; no clear D gene. The CDR3 runs 14 residues. V dropped 0 bases and J dropped 4 bases, with 7 bases sitting between them. Written as DNA, the CDR3 is TGTGCCAGCAGTTTAGCCGCGCGTTACAATGAGCAGTTCTTC. As protein: CASSLAARYNEQFF.

The chain carries TRBV4-2 and TRBJ2-3; TRBD2 aligns across 7 bases. CDR3 length: 14 residues. Germline CDR1 LGHNA, CDR2 YNFKEQ. The junction had 5 bases not matched to a gene; V was cut back by 3 bases and J by 5 bases. CDR3 sequence (DNA): TGTGCCAGCAGCCATAGGCTAGCGGAAGATACGCAGTATTTT. Translating gives CASSHRLAEDTQYF.

In the case of this clonotype: One junction end disagrees with the germline gene, perhaps due to a read error. This chain connects TRBV7-6 to TRBJ2-5; D possibly corresponds to TRBD2 (6 bases). This CDR3 contains 16 residues. CDR1 and CDR2 from the germline V gene are SGHVS and FNYEAQ. CDR3 sequence: CASSLEGASGQETRYF. The CDR3 region has the DNA TGTGCCAGCAGCTTAGAAGGGGCGAGCGGGCAAGAGACCCGGTACTTC.